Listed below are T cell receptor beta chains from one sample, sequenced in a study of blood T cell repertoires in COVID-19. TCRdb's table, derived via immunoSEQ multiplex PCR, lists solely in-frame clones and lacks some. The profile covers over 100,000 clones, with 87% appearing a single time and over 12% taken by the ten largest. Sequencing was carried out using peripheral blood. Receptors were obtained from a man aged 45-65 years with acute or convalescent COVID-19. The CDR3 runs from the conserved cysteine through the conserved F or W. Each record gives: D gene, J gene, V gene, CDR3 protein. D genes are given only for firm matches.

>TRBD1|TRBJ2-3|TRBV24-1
CATSGQEGTDTQYF
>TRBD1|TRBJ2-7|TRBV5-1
CASSFPLEGPGQVNYEQYF
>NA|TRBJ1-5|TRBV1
CTSSQARGQGPCQPQHF
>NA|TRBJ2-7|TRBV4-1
CASSQDQAGSYEQYF
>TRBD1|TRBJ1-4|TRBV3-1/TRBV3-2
CASSQDGQVVFF
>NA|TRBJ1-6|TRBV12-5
CASGFQNNSPLHF
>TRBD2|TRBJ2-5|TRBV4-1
CASSQGDSGIETQYF
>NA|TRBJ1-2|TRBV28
CASSPSGRGNVYGYTF
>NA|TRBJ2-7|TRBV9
CASSVAQASYEQYF
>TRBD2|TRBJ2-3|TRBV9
CASSALYWTSATDTQYF
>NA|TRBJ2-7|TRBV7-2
CASSWQGELYEQYF
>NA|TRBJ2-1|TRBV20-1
CAAGRNNEQFF
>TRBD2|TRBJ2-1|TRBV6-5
CASRGTSANEQFF
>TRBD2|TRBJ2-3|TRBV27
CASSPPGLAGTDTQYF
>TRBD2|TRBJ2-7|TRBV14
CASSQAPWTSGGTYEQYF
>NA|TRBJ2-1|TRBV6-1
CASSEMDGSGREQFF
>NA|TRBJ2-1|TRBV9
CASSVAGTSNEQFF
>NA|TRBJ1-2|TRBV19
CASSHRQVQGYTF
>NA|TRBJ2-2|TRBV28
CASSFEIAGELFF
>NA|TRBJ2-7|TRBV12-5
CASGPPIRGGEQYF
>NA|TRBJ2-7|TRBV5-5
CASSFDYRVREQYF
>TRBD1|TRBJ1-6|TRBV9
CASSVGTGNSPLHF
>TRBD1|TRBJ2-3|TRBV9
CASSAQPPGQGARGDTQYF
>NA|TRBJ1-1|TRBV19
CASSILAGDTEAFF
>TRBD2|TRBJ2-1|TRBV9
CASSVGLAGGHEQFF
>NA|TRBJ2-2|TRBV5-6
CASSPYTRSRRELFF
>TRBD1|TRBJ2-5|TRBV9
CASSPATGIETQYF
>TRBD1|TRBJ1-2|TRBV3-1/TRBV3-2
CASSQVFVTGDYGYTF
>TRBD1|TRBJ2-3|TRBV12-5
CASGLGTDRGRRDTQYF
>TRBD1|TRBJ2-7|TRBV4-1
CASSQNRGTYEQYF
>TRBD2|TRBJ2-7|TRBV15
CATSSDSGRNSYEQYF
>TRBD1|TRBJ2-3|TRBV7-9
CASSSRGQGNDTQYF
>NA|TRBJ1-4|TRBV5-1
CASSLNGQNEKLFF
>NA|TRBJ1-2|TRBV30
CVGGEYGYTF
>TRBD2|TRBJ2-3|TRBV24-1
CATSDSGGRGDTDTQYF
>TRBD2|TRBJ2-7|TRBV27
CASSFIAGSYEQYF
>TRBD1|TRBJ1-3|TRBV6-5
CASRGQGLSGNTIYF
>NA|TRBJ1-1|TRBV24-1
CATSDPGTEAFF
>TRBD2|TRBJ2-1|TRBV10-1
CASSSPTSRSYNEQFF
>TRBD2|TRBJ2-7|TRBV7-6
CASSLDPPGLAGHEQYF
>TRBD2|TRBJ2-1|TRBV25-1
CASPRGEGPVGQFF
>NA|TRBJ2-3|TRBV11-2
CASSLRRESTDTQYF
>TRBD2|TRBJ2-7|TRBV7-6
CASSSSVGTSSYEQYF
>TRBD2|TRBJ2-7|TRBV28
CASSPRTSGQYEQYF
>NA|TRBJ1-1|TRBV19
CASIGTEGPEAFF
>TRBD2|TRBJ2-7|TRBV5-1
CASNVIRGGRYEQYF
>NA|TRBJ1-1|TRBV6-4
CASRATMNTEAFF